This is a list of T cell receptor beta chains from one sample in a study of T cells in Graves' hyperthyroidism and ophthalmopathy. Each CDR3 protein gets one entry after TCRdb re-called the multiplex PCR reads with MiXCR. The data hold some 510,000 distinct CDR3 sequences, with 35% to 55% observed a single time. Input material: peripheral blood or thyroid tissue (not recorded which). The receptor set was obtained from a woman between 18 and 29 years old with Graves' hyperthyroidism. Both conserved end residues are part of each CDR3. D genes are given only for firm matches. Only part of the rows carry a size: once, few, many, or a class if the clone is expanded.

j_gene,v_gene,d_gene,abundance,CDR3aa,CDR3nt
TRBJ1-6,TRBV2,.,.,CAGSFGQLNSPLHF,TGTGCCGGCAGTTTCGGACAGCTAAATTCACCCCTCCACTTT
TRBJ2-2,TRBV11-2,TRBD2,.,CASSLRLAGGTNTGELFF,TGTGCCAGCAGCTTAAGGCTAGCGGGGGGCACGAACACCGGGGAGCTGTTTTTT
TRBJ1-2,TRBV2,.,.,CASSVSGNHPGYTF,TGTGCCAGCAGTGTTTCAGGGAATCATCCTGGCTACACCTTC
TRBJ2-3,TRBV2,.,.,CASSVPRGNPAGNQPQYF,TGTGCCAGCAGTGTCCCCAGGGGGAACCCGGCGGGGAATCAGCCCCAGTATTTT
TRBJ1-5,TRBV9,.,.,CASSVEGQNNQPQHF,TGTGCCAGCAGCGTAGAGGGGCAGAACAATCAGCCCCAGCATTTT
TRBJ1-3,TRBV5-1,TRBD1,few,CASSRVRGSSGNTIYF,TGTGCCAGCAGCCGAGTCAGGGGGAGCTCTGGAAACACCATATATTTT
TRBJ2-7,TRBV10-3,TRBD2,.,CAISESPGLAGGPVDEQYF,TGTGCCATCAGTGAGTCTCCGGGACTAGCGGGAGGGCCTGTGGACGAGCAGTACTTC
TRBJ2-7,TRBV20-1,.,.,CSARDDREYSYEQYF,TGCAGTGCTAGAGATGACCGGGAGTACTCCTACGAGCAGTACTTC
TRBJ2-2,TRBV20-1,.,once,CSALNGELFF,TGCAGTGCCCTAAACGGGGAGCTGTTTTTT
TRBJ1-2,TRBV15,TRBD1,.,CATSLLGQNYGYTF,TGTGCCACCAGCTTATTGGGACAGAACTATGGCTACACCTTC
TRBJ1-1,TRBV2,.,few,CASSPTRGGVEAFF,TGTGCCAGCAGTCCCACGAGGGGAGGTGTAGAAGCTTTCTTT
TRBJ2-7,TRBV20-1,.,.,CSVQRPGLYGYEQYF,TGCAGTGTCCAACGGCCAGGCCTCTATGGCTACGAGCAGTACTTC
TRBJ2-5,TRBV10-3,.,many,CAISVTEEETQYF,TGTGCCATCAGCGTCACAGAAGAAGAGACCCAGTACTTC
TRBJ2-7,TRBV7-2,.,few,CASSYLRGSDEQYF,TGTGCCAGCAGTTACTTGAGGGGAAGCGACGAGCAGTACTTC
TRBJ2-2,TRBV19,TRBD1,few,CASTAGQGIGELFF,TGTGCCAGTACCGCGGGACAGGGGATCGGGGAGCTGTTTTTT
TRBJ1-1,TRBV12-3/TRBV12-4,.,.,CASSRPGSLNTEAFF,TGTGCCAGCAGCCGACCCGGGAGCCTGAACACTGAAGCTTTCTTT
TRBJ1-1,TRBV7-9,.,.,CASSLEGWSTEAFF,TGTGCCAGCAGCTTGGAGGGCTGGAGCACTGAAGCTTTCTTT
TRBJ2-2,TRBV6-1,.,.,CASRHKVLTGELFF,TGTGCCAGCAGACACAAGGTCCTCACCGGGGAGCTGTTTTTT
TRBJ2-7,TRBV10-3,TRBD1,.,CASSTAGTGPWEQYF,TGTGCCAGCAGCACCGCCGGGACAGGGCCTTGGGAGCAGTACTTC
TRBJ2-7,TRBV24-1,.,.,CATSDLDEQYF,TGTGCCACCAGTGACCTGGACGAGCAGTACTTC
TRBJ1-4,TRBV6-6,.,.,CASSYAGNEKLFF,TGTGCCAGCAGTTACGCGGGTAATGAAAAACTGTTTTTT
TRBJ2-7,TRBV20-1,.,few,CSASGTSYEQYF,TGCAGTGCTAGCGGGACCTCCTACGAGCAGTACTTC
TRBJ1-5,TRBV10-3,.,once,CAISPGYSNQPQHF,TGTGCCATCAGTCCGGGTTATAGCAATCAGCCCCAGCATTTT
TRBJ1-5,TRBV2,.,.,CASVADNSNQPQHF,TGTGCCAGCGTCGCAGACAATAGCAATCAGCCCCAGCATTTT
TRBJ1-5,TRBV20-1,.,few,CSALSRRGGNQPQHF,TGCAGTGCCCTCTCCAGGAGGGGAGGCAATCAGCCCCAGCATTTT
TRBJ1-5,TRBV29-1,.,.,CSVGEGSRTQPQHF,TGCAGCGTTGGGGAGGGGAGTCGCACTCAGCCCCAGCATTTT
TRBJ1-1,TRBV7-9,.,many,CASSADYWDRTEAFF,TGTGCCAGCAGCGCGGACTACTGGGACCGCACTGAAGCTTTCTTT
TRBJ2-7,TRBV29-1,.,.,CSVLPGTNEQYF,TGCAGCGTTCTGCCGGGAACCAACGAGCAGTACTTC
TRBJ2-3,TRBV24-1,.,.,CATSEPQRDTQYF,TGTGCCACCAGTGAGCCTCAGCGAGATACGCAGTATTTT
TRBJ1-4,TRBV25-1,TRBD1,.,CASSDRVGEKLFF,TGTGCCAGCAGCGACAGGGTTGGTGAAAAACTGTTTTTT
TRBJ1-1,TRBV7-9,TRBD1,.,CASSILQGANTEAFF,TGTGCCAGCAGTATCCTCCAGGGGGCGAACACTGAAGCTTTCTTT
TRBJ2-6,TRBV7-9,.,once,CASSQGDSGANVLTF,TGTGCCAGCAGCCAAGGAGACTCTGGGGCCAACGTCCTGACTTTC
TRBJ2-7,TRBV29-1,TRBD1,few,CSVEDRDRGAYEQYF,TGCAGCGTTGAAGATCGGGACAGGGGCGCCTACGAGCAGTACTTC
TRBJ2-5,TRBV24-1,.,.,CATRPPGGETQETQYF,TGTGCCACCAGGCCCCCGGGGGGCGAAACGCAAGAGACCCAGTACTTC
TRBJ1-5,TRBV29-1,.,.,CSAIGGQPQHF,TGCAGCGCAATCGGGGGGCAGCCCCAGCATTTT
TRBJ1-5,TRBV7-9,TRBD1,.,CASRPGQGTYSNQPQHF,TGTGCCAGCCGGCCCGGACAGGGGACTTATAGCAATCAGCCCCAGCATTTT
TRBJ1-2,TRBV25-1,.,.,CASSELGVESYTF,TGTGCCAGCAGTGAATTGGGGGTCGAAAGCTACACCTTC
TRBJ1-5,TRBV20-1,.,.,CSALPKTRSNQPQHF,TGCAGTGCCCTTCCCAAGACACGTAGCAATCAGCCCCAGCATTTT
TRBJ1-5,TRBV25-1,.,.,CASSAQAGSNQPQHF,TGTGCCAGCAGTGCCCAGGCGGGTAGCAATCAGCCCCAGCATTTT
TRBJ2-3,TRBV7-8,.,.,CASTTGGGGYTDTQYF,TGTGCCAGCACCACAGGGGGAGGGGGGTACACAGATACGCAGTATTTT
TRBJ1-1,TRBV14,TRBD1,.,CASSHPGQPNTEAFF,TGTGCCAGCAGCCACCCGGGACAGCCGAACACTGAAGCTTTCTTT
TRBJ1-2,TRBV7-9,TRBD1,many,CASSPTGSYGYTF,TGTGCCAGCAGCCCGACAGGGTCCTATGGCTACACCTTC
TRBJ1-2,TRBV19,TRBD1,few,CASSAQGADYGYTF,TGTGCCAGTAGTGCACAGGGGGCTGACTATGGCTACACCTTC
TRBJ2-6,TRBV5-8,.,many,CASSLLSTGFGANVLTF,TGTGCCAGCAGCTTGTTATCTACAGGGTTCGGGGCCAACGTCCTGACTTTC
TRBJ2-7,TRBV7-9,TRBD2,.,CASSLGSSGASYEQYF,TGTGCCAGCAGCTTAGGGAGTAGCGGGGCTTCCTACGAGCAGTACTTC
TRBJ2-7,TRBV7-9,.,.,CASSNAQYF,TGTGCCAGCAGCAACGCGCAGTACTTC
TRBJ2-5,TRBV10-2,TRBD1,.,CASSRGGDDQETQYF,TGCGCCAGCAGCCGAGGGGGCGACGACCAAGAGACCCAGTACTTC
TRBJ2-5,TRBV14,.,.,CASSRGDLLQQTQYF,TGTGCCAGCAGCCGAGGGGACTTACTGCAGCAGACCCAGTACTTC
TRBJ1-1,TRBV7-9,.,.,CASSLTGSKKTEAFF,TGTGCCAGCAGCCTAACTGGGTCGAAGAAGACTGAAGCTTTCTTT
TRBJ2-7,TRBV2,.,few,CASSGGSPSKTEQYF,TGTGCCAGCAGTGGGGGGTCGCCTTCAAAGACCGAGCAGTACTTC